The 27 T cell receptor beta chains in this list originate from one sample, sequenced in a study of tumour-infiltrating T cells in Burkitt lymphoma (dated by TCRdb to about 2020). The library was built by means of the immunoSEQ multiplex PCR assay. Drawn from immuneACCESS, this table holds only the in-frame rearrangements with V and J called that TCRdb kept. Clones are partly lost; checked studies trace under half to an unresolved V gene and leave the rest unexplained. Here the sample has around 9,200 clones; approximately 60% occur a single time. Roughly 5.6% of the sample is held by the ten biggest clonotypes. The specimen was tumor tissue. The receptors come from a human donor with diffuse large B-cell lymphoma.

This chain joins TRBV5-1 and TRBJ1-5, with 12 bases fitting TRBD1. This CDR3 region has 15 residues. Trimming took 4 bases from V and 7 from J; bases not matched to a gene: 6. Germline CDR1 and CDR2: SGHRS and YFSETQ. CDR3: CASSLLGTGGQPQHF. In nucleotides, the CDR3 is TGCGCCAGCAGCCTCTTGGGGACAGGGGGCCAGCCCCAGCATTTT. Complete variable domain (other parts from reference TRBV5-1 and TRBJ1-5): KAGVTQTPRYLIKTRGQQVTLSCSPISGHRSVSWYQQTPGQGLQFLFEYFSETQRNKGNFPGRFSGRQFSNSRSEMNVSTLELGDSALYLCASSLLGTGGQPQHFGDGTRLSIL.

There are a few counts of this clone. The gene calls are TRBV6-5 and TRBJ2-2; D possibly matches TRBD1 or TRBD2 (5 bases each). Trimming removed 6 bases at V and 6 bases at J, with 11 bases between. The CDR3 is made up of 13 amino acids. Germline CDR1 is MNHEY and CDR2 is SVGAGI. CDR3 bases: TGTGCCAGCAGACCCCAGGGAGCCGGGGAGCTGTTTTTT. Translated: CASRPQGAGELFF.

The chain is built from TRBV5-6 and TRBJ1-2; no definite D call. The CDR3 spans 16 residues. Deletions cut 3 bases from V and 4 bases from J, with 19 bases between. Germline loops: CDR1 SGHDT, CDR2 YYEEEE. Written as DNA, the CDR3 is TGTGCCAGCAGCTGGGCGAGTGGGCCTCAGAGCTATGGCTACACCTTC. Residues: CASSWASGPQSYGYTF.

The chain links TRBV4-1 to TRBJ1-3, with D uncertain. Germline values: CDR1 MGHRA, CDR2 YSYEKL. V dropped 0 bases and J dropped 2 bases, with 17 bases sitting between them. This CDR3 is 18 amino acids long. The CDR3 DNA is TGCGCCAGCAGCCAAGAGCAATCGTTGGGAGTGGCTGGAAACACCATATATTTT. Amino acids: CASSQEQSLGVAGNTIYF.

V gene TRBV2 combines with J gene TRBJ1-1; 10 bases match TRBD1. V lost 6 bases and J lost 8; bases outside the gene matches: 3. The CDR3 sequence is 12 residues long. CDR1 and CDR2 (germline): SNHLY, FYNNEI. CDR3: CASRWDRGEAFF. As DNA, the CDR3 is TGTGCCAGCAGATGGGACAGGGGCGAAGCTTTCTTT. The whole variable domain, filled in from reference TRBV2 and TRBJ1-1, reads EPEVTQTPSHQVTQMGQEVILRCVPISNHLYFYWYRQILGQKVEFLVSFYNNEISEKSEIFDDQFSVERPDGSNFTLKIRSTKLEDSAMYFCASRWDRGEAFFGQGTRLTVV.

The chain combines TRBV11-2 with TRBJ1-2; 8 bases fit TRBD1. The trim removed 5 bases at V and 8 bases at J, leaving 7 bases unmatched. The CDR3 is 13 amino acids. CDR1 is SGHAT, CDR2 FQNNGV, per germline. CDR3 DNA: TGTGCCAGCAGCACCTGGGACAGGTCGGGCTACACCTTC. It is translated as CASSTWDRSGYTF.

This clone has a single count. The genes are TRBV10-3 and TRBJ1-1; D gene unclear. The germline gives CDR1 ENHRY, CDR2 SYGVKD. This CDR3 region has 14 residues. V shed 5 bases and J shed 0 bases, with 10 bases lying between them. The CDR3 nucleotides are TGTGCCATCAGTCCAACGACCCTGAACACTGAAGCTTTCTTT. Its protein is CAISPTTLNTEAFF.

The gene calls are TRBV7-2 and TRBJ1-1; D is possibly TRBD1 (5 bases). Germline V lookup: CDR1 SGHTA, CDR2 FQGNSA. The CDR3 extends over 15 amino acids. V shed 1 base and J shed 7 bases, with 16 bases lying between them. The CDR3 DNA reads TGTGCCAGCAGCTTAGTGGGGCCCACCCCAGATGAAGCTTTCTTT. Its protein product is CASSLVGPTPDEAFF. The full variable domain, its missing parts supplied by reference TRBV7-2 and TRBJ1-1, is GAGVSQSPSNKVTEKGKDVELRCDPISGHTALYWYRQSLGQGLEFLIYFQGNSAPDKSGLPSDRFSAERTGGSVSTLTIQRTQQEDSAVYLCASSLVGPTPDEAFFGQGTRLTVV.

This chain joins TRBV6-1 and TRBJ2-2; D not resolved. Germline assignment: CDR1 MNHNS and CDR2 SASEGT. V lost 6 bases and J lost 5, with 13 bases in between. CDR3 length: 14 residues. The CDR3 DNA reads TGTGCCAGCAGCGAGGCCTCCCGGACCGGGGAGCTGTTTTTT. Its translation is CASSEASRTGELFF.

The chain links TRBV29-1 to TRBJ1-4; D is ambiguous. Germline V gene sequence: CDR1 SQVTM, CDR2 ANQGSEA. Deletions cut 7 bases from V and 4 bases from J, with 10 bases between. The CDR3 is 12 residues long. The CDR3 nucleotides read TGCAGCGCTACGGGAAATAATGAAAAACTGTTTTTT. Protein: CSATGNNEKLFF.

The rearrangement joins TRBV29-1 to TRBJ1-2; D call uncertain. The CDR3 spans 12 residues. Germline-derived CDR1 and CDR2 are SQVTM and ANQGSEA. The V gene lost 4 bases and the J gene lost 0 bases, with 6 bases spanning the gap. CDR3 protein: CSVVYSNYGYTF. In DNA form, the CDR3 reads TGCAGCGTTGTATATTCTAACTATGGCTACACCTTC.

The rearrangement uses TRBV5-6 and TRBJ2-1; D remains unclear. CDR3 length: 12 amino acids. V was trimmed by 0 bases and J by 6 bases, leaving 4 bases between them. CDR1 is SGHDT and CDR2 is YYEEEE in the germline V gene. The CDR3 spells CASSLGRNEQFF. The DNA for the CDR3 is TGTGCCAGCAGCTTGGGGCGCAATGAGCAGTTCTTC.

This clone is labeled as medium-sized (0.01 to 0.1%). The rearrangement joins TRBV7-9 to TRBJ1-1, with a possible D match to TRBD1 (5 bases). This CDR3 has 17 amino acids. Deletions cut 5 bases from V and 1 base from J, with 20 bases between. Germline loops: CDR1 SEHNR, CDR2 FQNEAQ (reference sequence). The DNA of the CDR3 is TGTGCCAGCAGCCTACCGGAGGGAGGGGCGGAGAACACTGAAGCTTTCTTT. As protein: CASSLPEGGAENTEAFF. The whole variable domain, remainder taken from reference TRBV7-9 and TRBJ1-1, is DTGVSQNPRHKITKRGQNVTFRCDPISEHNRLYWYRQTLGQGPEFLTYFQNEAQLEKSRLLSDRFSAERPKGSFSTLEIQRTEQGDSAMYLCASSLPEGGAENTEAFFGQGTRLTVV.

The chain has TRBV6-1 and TRBJ1-5, with D possibly being TRBD1 (5 bases). Per germline, CDR1 MNHNS and CDR2 SASEGT. Deletions cut 4 bases from V and 7 bases from J, with 17 bases between. There are 15 residues in the CDR3. In DNA, the CDR3 is TGTGCCAGCAGTGCCACGGGCAGGGCGGTGCAGCCCCAGCATTTT. This gives the protein CASSATGRAVQPQHF.

This clone was seen only a few times. The J gene is TRBJ1-2, the V gene TRBV30; D is uncertain. CDR1 and CDR2 from the germline V gene are GTSNPN and SVGIG (reference sequence). This CDR3 has 11 amino acids. Between the trimmed V and J ends, which lost 2 bases and 8 bases, there was a span of 9 bases. In nucleotides, the CDR3 is TGTGCCTGGAGTCAGTTACGAGGCTACACCTTC. As protein: CAWSQLRGYTF.

This clone was found a few times. The chain has TRBV6-5 and TRBJ1-2; 10 nucleotides match TRBD1. Trimming removed 4 bases from V and 4 bases from J; junction bases left unmatched: 9. Germline V lookup: CDR1 MNHEY, CDR2 SVGAGI. This CDR3 region has 16 residues. CDR3 protein: CASSLGQGIGIYGYTF. The CDR3 nucleotides are TGTGCCAGCAGTTTGGGACAGGGGATCGGGATCTATGGCTACACCTTC.

This clone has only a few counts. The rearrangement uses TRBV7-3 and TRBJ2-3, with TRBD2 as a possible D gene (5 bases). The CDR3 has 15 amino acids. From germline, CDR1 is SGHTA and CDR2 FQGTGA. Trimming removed 0 bases at V and 3 bases at J, with 10 bases between. The CDR3 is CASSLTEGRTDTQYF. DNA of the CDR3: TGTGCCAGCAGCTTAACGGAAGGGAGAACAGATACGCAGTATTTT. The variable domain in full, with the rest retrieved from reference TRBV7-3 and TRBJ2-3, is GAGVSQTPSNKVTEKGKYVELRCDPISGHTALYWYRQSLGQGPEFLIYFQGTGAADDSGLPNDRFFAVRPEGSVSTLKIQRTERGDSAVYLCASSLTEGRTDTQYFGPGTRLTVL.

The chain links TRBV4-2 to TRBJ2-7; tentatively, D is TRBD2 (7 bases). Looked up from germline, CDR1 is LGHNA and CDR2 is YNFKEQ. Trimming shortened V by 1 base and J by 5 bases, and 18 bases separated the two germline ends. This CDR3 contains 16 residues. Here the CDR3 reads CASSQGGGQGLDEQYF. DNA for the CDR3: TGTGCCAGCAGCCAAGGGGGGGGGCAGGGGCTAGACGAGCAGTACTTC.

In this sample, this clone turned up a few times. The chain carries TRBV4-1 and TRBJ1-2; D not resolved. CDR1 is MGHRA and CDR2 is YSYEKL in the germline V gene. V lost 0 bases and J lost 0, with 20 bases in between. The length of the CDR3 is 19 residues. CDR3 DNA sequence: TGCGCCAGCAGCCAAGAGCCCCCCGGGTGGAGGATTGCTAACTATGGCTACACCTTC. Translation: CASSQEPPGWRIANYGYTF.

The chain carries TRBV28 and TRBJ2-4; D remains ambiguous. The CDR3 length is 16 residues. Trimming removed 6 bases at V and 0 bases at J, with 15 bases between. The germline V gene encodes CDR1 MDHEN and CDR2 SYDVKM. The CDR3 protein is CASSSLRALAKNIQYF. CDR3 in DNA: TGTGCCAGCAGCTCTCTCCGGGCACTAGCCAAAAACATTCAGTACTTC.

The genes are TRBV27 and TRBJ1-2; 9 bases line up with TRBD1. V lost 10 bases to trimming and J lost 7 bases; unmatched junction nucleotides: 10. This CDR3 region has 13 residues. Germline CDR1 is MNHEY and CDR2 is SMNVEV (reference sequence). The CDR3 coding sequence is TGTGCCACGACAGGGACAGGGTCGGGTGGCTACACCTTC. Amino acid sequence: CATTGTGSGGYTF.

The chain joins TRBV10-3 to TRBJ2-2, with 9 bases identical to TRBD1. V gave up 1 base and J gave up 5 bases; unmatched junction bases: 2. The CDR3 runs 15 residues. Germline lookup yields CDR1 ENHRY and CDR2 SYGVKD. Here the CDR3 reads CAISEWTGVTGELFF. The CDR3 region has the DNA TGTGCCATCAGTGAGTGGACAGGGGTGACCGGGGAGCTGTTTTTT.

This rearrangement joins TRBV7-9 to TRBJ2-7, with a weak D call TRBD1 (6 bases). Germline V gene sequence: CDR1 SEHNR, CDR2 FQNEAQ (reference sequence). V lost 6 bases and J 1 base, leaving 13 bases between the germline ends. The CDR3 loop spans 14 amino acids. DNA for the CDR3: TGTGCCAGCAGTAACCGACAGGAATCCTACGAGCAGTACTTC. It yields the protein CASSNRQESYEQYF. The full variable domain, with the rest looked up from reference TRBV7-9 and TRBJ2-7, is DTGVSQNPRHKITKRGQNVTFRCDPISEHNRLYWYRQTLGQGPEFLTYFQNEAQLEKSRLLSDRFSAERPKGSFSTLEIQRTEQGDSAMYLCASSNRQESYEQYFGPGTRLTVT.

The chain combines TRBV2 with TRBJ1-2, with D unresolved. CDR3 length: 13 amino acids. V was trimmed by 6 bases and J by 0 bases, leaving 8 bases between them. Germline V lookup: CDR1 SNHLY, CDR2 FYNNEI. CDR3 DNA: TGTGCCAGCAGAGACACCGCTAACTATGGCTACACCTTC. This translates into CASRDTANYGYTF. Full variable domain (rest looked up from reference TRBV2 and TRBJ1-2): EPEVTQTPSHQVTQMGQEVILRCVPISNHLYFYWYRQILGQKVEFLVSFYNNEISEKSEIFDDQFSVERPDGSNFTLKIRSTKLEDSAMYFCASRDTANYGYTFGSGTRLTVV.

A few counts support this clone. V and J are TRBV18 and TRBJ1-1; D is unresolved. V lost 4 bases and J 0 bases, leaving 12 bases between the germline ends. This CDR3 spans 15 amino acids. The germline V gene encodes CDR1 KGHSH and CDR2 LQKENI. The CDR3 reads CASSRTSGLNTEAFF. CDR3 bases: TGTGCCAGCTCACGGACGAGCGGTCTGAACACTGAAGCTTTCTTT.

The table lists this clone with a few counts. This chain links TRBV5-1 with TRBJ2-7, with D hard to call. This CDR3 is 11 amino acids long. The V end was cut by 5 bases, the J end by 7 bases, with 10 bases between. Germline V CDR1 and CDR2: SGHRS, YFSETQ. CDR3: CASRDVKEQYF. The CDR3 coding sequence is TGCGCCAGCAGGGACGTAAAGGAGCAGTACTTC.

This clone is categorized as medium-sized (0.01 to 0.1%). The chain joins TRBV7-9 to TRBJ1-2; D gene ambiguous. This CDR3 has 11 amino acids. CDR1 and CDR2 (germline): SEHNR, FQNEAQ (reference sequence). Trimming stripped 8 bases from V and 8 bases from J, with 12 bases between. Written as DNA, the CDR3 is TGTGCCAGCGCCTTGGCGTGGGGCTACACCTTC. Amino acids: CASALAWGYTF. The full variable domain, in which reference TRBV7-9 and TRBJ1-2 provide the parts outside the CDR3, is DTGVSQNPRHKITKRGQNVTFRCDPISEHNRLYWYRQTLGQGPEFLTYFQNEAQLEKSRLLSDRFSAERPKGSFSTLEIQRTEQGDSAMYLCASALAWGYTFGSGTRLTVV.